This T cell receptor (beta chain) was documented in a study of monozygotic twins with inflammatory bowel disease. General study results and limits: Varying immunosuppressive regimens may have increased patient repertoire variability. Lower sharing of clonotypes with other individuals was seen in IBD patients than in healthy twins. This was most marked in patients showing signs of disease activity.

TCRdb reprocessed the 5' RACE reads, with one entry per CDR3 protein and no DNA. The table for this sample gives approximately 390,000 distinct CDR3 sequences. As regards this clonotype: What it binds is unknown.

The CDR3 has 16 residues. Per germline, CDR1 SGHRS and CDR2 YFSETQ. The rearrangement links TRBV5-1 to TRBJ1-4; TCRdb designates TRBD1, a call that cannot be tested without DNA. The sequenced sample was blood. The sequence derives from a human donor with ulcerative colitis or Crohn's disease, or a healthy co-twin of an affected twin (not recorded which). This CDR3 reads CASSSSQGTMNEKLFF.